Each of the 4 T cell receptor beta chains below was sequenced from the same sample in a study of CD8 T cells in Susac syndrome. Reverse transcription used about 0.45 to 1 ug RNA and random hexamers. TCRdb re-analysed the immunoSEQ multiplex PCR reads in MiXCR, keeping a single row per CDR3 protein. This sample has about 300,000 distinct CDR3 sequences, with approximately 90% found just once. The specimen was CD8+ T cells from PBMCs. The receptors stem from a human donor with multiple sclerosis.

The genes are TRBV27 and TRBJ2-5; TRBD1 aligns across 8 bases. Germline values: CDR1 MNHEY, CDR2 SMNVEV (reference sequence). The CDR3 contains 15 residues. J lost 2 bases, V lost 5 bases, and 7 bases had no gene match. The CDR3 spells CASSRQGLGQETQYF. CDR3 DNA sequence: TGTGCCAGCAGTCGACAGGGGTTGGGGCAAGAGACCCAGTACTTC.

The chain couples TRBV19 to TRBJ2-3, with 8 bases that match TRBD1. Germline trimming cut 6 bases from V and 6 bases from J; bases unmatched to any gene: 26. The CDR3 spans 20 residues. The V gene's germline CDR1 is LNHDA and CDR2 SQIVND (reference sequence). CDR3 residues: CASSLGQARSPLHNTDTQYF. Written as DNA, the CDR3 is TGTGCCAGTAGCCTGGGACAGGCAAGGTCCCCTCTTCACAATACCGATACGCAGTATTTT.

This chain joins TRBV20-1 and TRBJ2-2, with TRBD1 as a possible D gene (6 bases). This CDR3 contains 15 residues. CDR1 DFQATT and CDR2 SNEGSKA come from the germline V gene (reference sequence). V lost 5 bases to trimming and J lost 6 bases, with 19 bases between them. CDR3 sequence: CSAPDSKALSGELFF. The CDR3 coding sequence is TGCAGTGCTCCGGACAGTAAAGCCCTCTCCGGGGAGCTGTTTTTT.

This chain joins TRBV12-3 or TRBV12-4 and TRBJ2-7; no clear D gene. Between the trimmed V and J ends, which lost 3 bases and 6 bases, there was a span of 6 bases. The CDR3 sequence is 11 residues long. The CDR3: CASSLGFEQYF. DNA of the CDR3: TGTGCCAGCAGTTTGGGGTTCGAGCAGTACTTC.